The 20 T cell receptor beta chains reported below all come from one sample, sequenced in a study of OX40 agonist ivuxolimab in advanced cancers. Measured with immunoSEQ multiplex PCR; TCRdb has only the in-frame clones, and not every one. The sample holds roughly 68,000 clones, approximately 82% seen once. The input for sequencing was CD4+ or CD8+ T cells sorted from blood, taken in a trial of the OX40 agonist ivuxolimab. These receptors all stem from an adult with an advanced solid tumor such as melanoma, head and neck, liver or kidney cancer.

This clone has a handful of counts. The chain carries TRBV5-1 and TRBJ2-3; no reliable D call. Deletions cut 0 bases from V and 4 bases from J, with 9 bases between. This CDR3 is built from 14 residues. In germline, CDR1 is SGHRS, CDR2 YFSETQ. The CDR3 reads CASSLAARADTQYF. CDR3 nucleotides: TGCGCCAGCAGCTTGGCCGCTAGGGCAGATACGCAGTATTTT.

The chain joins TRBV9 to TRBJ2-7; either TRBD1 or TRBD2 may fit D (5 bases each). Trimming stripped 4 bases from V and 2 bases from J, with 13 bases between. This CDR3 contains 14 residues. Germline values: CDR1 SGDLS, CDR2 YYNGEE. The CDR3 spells CASSNNRGPYEQYF. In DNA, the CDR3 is TGTGCCAGCAGCAATAATAGGGGACCCTACGAGCAGTACTTC. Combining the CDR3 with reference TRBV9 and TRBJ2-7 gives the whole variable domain DSGVTQTPKHLITATGQRVTLRCSPRSGDLSVYWYQQSLDQGLQFLIQYYNGEERAKGNILERFSAQQFPDLHSELNLSSLELGDSALYFCASSNNRGPYEQYFGPGTRLTVT.

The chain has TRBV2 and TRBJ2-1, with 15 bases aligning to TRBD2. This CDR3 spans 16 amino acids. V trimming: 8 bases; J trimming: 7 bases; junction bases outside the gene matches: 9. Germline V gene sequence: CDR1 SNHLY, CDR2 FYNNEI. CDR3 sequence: CASEPGLAGGGNEQFF. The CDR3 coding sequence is TGTGCCAGCGAACCGGGACTAGCGGGAGGTGGGAATGAGCAGTTCTTC.

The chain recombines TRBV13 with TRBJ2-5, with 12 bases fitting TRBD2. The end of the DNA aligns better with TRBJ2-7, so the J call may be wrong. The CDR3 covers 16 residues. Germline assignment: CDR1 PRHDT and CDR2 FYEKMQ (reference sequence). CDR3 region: CASSLTPTSGSYEQYF. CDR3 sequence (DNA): TGTGCCAGCAGCTTAACCCCGACTAGCGGGAGCTACGAGCAGTACTTC.

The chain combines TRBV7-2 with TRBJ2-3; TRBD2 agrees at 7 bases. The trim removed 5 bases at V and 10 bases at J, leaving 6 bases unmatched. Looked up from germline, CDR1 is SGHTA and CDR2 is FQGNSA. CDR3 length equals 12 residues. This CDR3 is CASSIAGDPQYF. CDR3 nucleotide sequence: TGTGCCAGCAGCATTGCGGGGGACCCGCAGTATTTT.

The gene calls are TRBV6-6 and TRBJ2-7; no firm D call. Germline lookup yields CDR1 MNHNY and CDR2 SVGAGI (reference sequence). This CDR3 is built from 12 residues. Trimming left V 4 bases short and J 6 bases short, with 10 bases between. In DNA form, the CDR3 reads TGTGCCAGCAGTTCCGGAGCTGGCGAGCAGTACTTC. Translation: CASSSGAGEQYF.

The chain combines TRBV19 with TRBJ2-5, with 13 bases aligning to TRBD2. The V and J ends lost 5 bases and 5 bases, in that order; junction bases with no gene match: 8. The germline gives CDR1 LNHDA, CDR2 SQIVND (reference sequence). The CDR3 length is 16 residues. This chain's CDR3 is CASSPTSGRVRETQYF. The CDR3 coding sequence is TGTGCCAGTAGTCCCACTAGCGGGAGGGTGCGGGAGACCCAGTACTTC. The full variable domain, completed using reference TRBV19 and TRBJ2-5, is DGGITQSPKYLFRKEGQNVTLSCEQNLNHDAMYWYRQDPGQGLRLIYYSQIVNDFQKGDIAEGYSVSREKKESFPLTVTSAQKNPTAFYLCASSPTSGRVRETQYFGPGTRLLVL.

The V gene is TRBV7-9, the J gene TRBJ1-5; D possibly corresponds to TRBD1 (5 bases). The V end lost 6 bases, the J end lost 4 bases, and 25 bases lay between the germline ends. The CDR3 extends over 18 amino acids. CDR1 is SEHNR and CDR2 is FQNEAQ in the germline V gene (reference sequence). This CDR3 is CASSQRRRGAGKNQPQHF. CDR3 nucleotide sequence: TGTGCCAGCAGTCAAAGGCGGCGCGGGGCAGGGAAGAATCAGCCCCAGCATTTT.

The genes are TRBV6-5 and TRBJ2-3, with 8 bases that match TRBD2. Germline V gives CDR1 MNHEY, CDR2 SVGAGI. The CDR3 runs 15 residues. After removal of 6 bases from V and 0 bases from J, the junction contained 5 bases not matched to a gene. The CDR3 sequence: CASRDTSGSTDTQYF. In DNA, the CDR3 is TGTGCCAGCAGAGATACTAGCGGAAGCACAGATACGCAGTATTTT.

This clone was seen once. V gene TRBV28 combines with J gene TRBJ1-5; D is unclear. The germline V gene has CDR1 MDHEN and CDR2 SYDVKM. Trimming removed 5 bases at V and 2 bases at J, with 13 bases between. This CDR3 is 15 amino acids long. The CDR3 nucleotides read TGTGCCAGCAGTCAAATCTCAGGACGCAATCAGCCCCAGCATTTT. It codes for CASSQISGRNQPQHF. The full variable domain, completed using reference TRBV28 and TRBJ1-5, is DVKVTQSSRYLVKRTGEKVFLECVQDMDHENMFWYRQDPGLGLRLIYFSYDVKMKEKGDIPEGYSVSREKKERFSLILESASTNQTSMYLCASSQISGRNQPQHFGDGTRLSIL.

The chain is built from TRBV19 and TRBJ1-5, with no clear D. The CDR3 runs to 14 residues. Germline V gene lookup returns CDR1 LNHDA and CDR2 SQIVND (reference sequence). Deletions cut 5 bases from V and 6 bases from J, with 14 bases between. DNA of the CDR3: TGTGCCAGTAGTGTATTGACAAGGCTTCAGCCCCAGCATTTT. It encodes CASSVLTRLQPQHF.

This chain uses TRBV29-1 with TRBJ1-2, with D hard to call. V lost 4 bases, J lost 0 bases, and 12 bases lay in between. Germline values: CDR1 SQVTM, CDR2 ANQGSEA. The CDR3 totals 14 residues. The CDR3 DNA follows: TGCAGCGTTGCGTCCAGGCTTGCTAACTATGGCTACACCTTC. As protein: CSVASRLANYGYTF.

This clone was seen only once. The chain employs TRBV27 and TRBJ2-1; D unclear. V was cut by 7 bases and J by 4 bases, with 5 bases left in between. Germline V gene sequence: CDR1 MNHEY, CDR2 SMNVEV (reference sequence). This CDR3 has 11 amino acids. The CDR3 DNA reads TGTGCCAGCACCGATTACAATGAGCAGTTCTTC. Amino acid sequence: CASTDYNEQFF.

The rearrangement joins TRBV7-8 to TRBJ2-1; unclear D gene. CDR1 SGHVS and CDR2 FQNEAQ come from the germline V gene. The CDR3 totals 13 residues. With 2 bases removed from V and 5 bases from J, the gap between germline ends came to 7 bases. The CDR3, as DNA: TGTGCCAGCAGCTTATCGGCGAACAATGAGCAGTTCTTC. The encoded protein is CASSLSANNEQFF.

Here the CDR3 DNA reads TGTGCCAGCAGGGGAAGGACTTCTTTCCCTGGCTACACCTTC. Translated: CASRGRTSFPGYTF. The genes are TRBV6-5 and TRBJ1-2; D is undetermined. Germline V CDR1 and CDR2: MNHEY, SVGAGI. This CDR3 is built from 14 residues. Trimming took off 6 bases at V and 7 bases at J, with 18 bases between the two ends.

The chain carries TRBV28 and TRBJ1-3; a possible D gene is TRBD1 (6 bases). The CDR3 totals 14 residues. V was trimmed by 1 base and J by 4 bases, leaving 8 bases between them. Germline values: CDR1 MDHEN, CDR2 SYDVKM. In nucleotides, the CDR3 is TGTGCCAGCAGTTTATCCGGGGGCGGAAACACCATATATTTT. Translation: CASSLSGGGNTIYF.

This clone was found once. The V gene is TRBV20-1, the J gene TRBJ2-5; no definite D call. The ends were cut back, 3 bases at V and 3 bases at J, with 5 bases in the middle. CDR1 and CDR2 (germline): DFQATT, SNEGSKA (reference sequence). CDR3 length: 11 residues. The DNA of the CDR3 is TGCAGTGCTAGGGCGGAAGAGACCCAGTACTTC. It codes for CSARAEETQYF.

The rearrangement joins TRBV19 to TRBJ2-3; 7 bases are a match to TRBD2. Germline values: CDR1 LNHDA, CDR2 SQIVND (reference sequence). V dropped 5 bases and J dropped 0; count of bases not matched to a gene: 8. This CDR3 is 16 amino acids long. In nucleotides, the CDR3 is TGTGCCAGTAGTTCCGGGACTACCTCTAGCACAGATACGCAGTATTTT. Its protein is CASSSGTTSSTDTQYF.

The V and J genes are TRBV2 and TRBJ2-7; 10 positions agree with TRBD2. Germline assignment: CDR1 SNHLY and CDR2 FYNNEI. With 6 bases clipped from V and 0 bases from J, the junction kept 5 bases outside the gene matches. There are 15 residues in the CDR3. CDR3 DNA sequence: TGTGCCAGCAGGGCCCGGACTAGCGGCTCCTACGAGCAGTACTTC. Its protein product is CASRARTSGSYEQYF.

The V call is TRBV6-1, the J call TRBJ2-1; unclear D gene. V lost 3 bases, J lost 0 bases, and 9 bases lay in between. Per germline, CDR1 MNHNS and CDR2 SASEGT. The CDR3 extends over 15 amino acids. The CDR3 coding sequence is TGTGCCAGCAGTGAGGAAGGTTACTCCTACAATGAGCAGTTCTTC. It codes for CASSEEGYSYNEQFF.